This T cell receptor (beta chain) was identified during a study of T cell changes during pregnancy in multiple sclerosis. This table comes from immunoSEQ multiplex PCR, and its TCRdb copy is limited to in-frame clones, with some not included. The table includes roughly 61,000 clones, just under 90% detected once. Trimming cost V 3 bases and J 3 bases, with 18 bases left between them. CDR3 length: 16 residues. The germline V gene has CDR1 MNHEY and CDR2 SVGAGI. Source: peripheral blood, taken in the first trimester of pregnancy. The chain recombines TRBV6-5 with TRBJ2-7, with a weak D call TRBD1 (6 bases). The TCR comes from a female donor in good health, enrolled as a control in a pregnancy study. DNA of the CDR3: TGTGCCAGCAGTTATAAGGCAGGGGTAGAGTACTACGAGCAGTACTTC. Protein sequence: CASSYKAGVEYYEQYF.